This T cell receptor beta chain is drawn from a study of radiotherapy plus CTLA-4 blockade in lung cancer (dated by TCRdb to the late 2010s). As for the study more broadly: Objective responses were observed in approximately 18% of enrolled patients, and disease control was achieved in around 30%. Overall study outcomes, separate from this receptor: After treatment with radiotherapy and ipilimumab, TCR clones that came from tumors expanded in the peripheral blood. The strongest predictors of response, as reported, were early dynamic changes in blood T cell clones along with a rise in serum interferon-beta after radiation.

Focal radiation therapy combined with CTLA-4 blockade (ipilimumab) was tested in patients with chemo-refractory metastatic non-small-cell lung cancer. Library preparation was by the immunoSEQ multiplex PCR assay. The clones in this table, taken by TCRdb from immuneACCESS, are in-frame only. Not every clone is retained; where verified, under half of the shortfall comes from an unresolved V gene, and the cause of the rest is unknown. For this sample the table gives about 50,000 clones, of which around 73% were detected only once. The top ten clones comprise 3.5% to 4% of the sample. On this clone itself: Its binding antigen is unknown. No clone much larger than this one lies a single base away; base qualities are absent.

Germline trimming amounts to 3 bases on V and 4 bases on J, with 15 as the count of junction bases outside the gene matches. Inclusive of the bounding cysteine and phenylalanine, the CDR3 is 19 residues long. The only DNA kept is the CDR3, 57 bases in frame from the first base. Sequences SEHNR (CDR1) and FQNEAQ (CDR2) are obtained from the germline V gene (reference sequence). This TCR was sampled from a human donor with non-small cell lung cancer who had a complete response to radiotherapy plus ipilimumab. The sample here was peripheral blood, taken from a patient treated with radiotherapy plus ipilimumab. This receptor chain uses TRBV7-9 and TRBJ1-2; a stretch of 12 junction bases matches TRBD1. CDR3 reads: CASSFTGTGGEGGLYGYTF. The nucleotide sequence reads TGTGCCAGCAGCTTCACCGGGACAGGGGGCGAGGGTGGCCTCTATGGCTACACCTTC.